The clone carrying this T cell receptor beta chain was seen a few times. The target antigen is unknown. Library preparation (for TCRbeta) was performed with unique molecular identifiers. MiXCR, applied by TCRdb to the PCR reads, yields one record per CDR3 protein. The sample includes 440,000 or so distinct CDR3 sequences, 43% seen only once; the top ten take under 35%. The record originates from a study of T-cell reconstitution after alpha-beta-depleted transplantation in children. Findings of the study overall: Several hundred expanded graft clones reportedly supplied alpha-beta T cells about two months after transplant. The study traced high day-60 TCRbeta diversity in some patients to surviving recipient T cells and thymic progenitors. A year had passed since transplant, and T-cell counts and diversity by then came mostly from newly produced T cells.

The CDR3 consists of 16 residues. Trimming took 0 bases from V and 0 from J, leaving 10 bases between them. CDR1 SGHTS and CDR2 YDEGEE come from the germline V gene. The origin of this receptor is a girl aged 2-10 years with aplastic anemia, due to receive a stem cell transplant. The sequenced sample was PBMCs, obtained before TCRalphabeta/CD19-depleted stem cell transplant. The V gene is TRBV5-8, the J gene TRBJ1-5, with D maybe TRBD1 (6 bases). CDR3 bases: TGTGCCAGCAGCTTGGCAGGGGACTATAGCAATCAGCCCCAGCATTTT. It yields the protein CASSLAGDYSNQPQHF.